These T cell receptor beta chains were read from a single sample in a study of early T cells in non-severe SARS-CoV-2 infection. TCRdb recomputed calls from the 5' RACE reads with MiXCR, one row per CDR3 protein. In the table there are about 77,000 distinct CDR3 sequences, more than 9% of which are singletons. The sample taken for sequencing was whole blood. These receptors all come from an adult who was a healthcare worker with PCR-confirmed SARS-CoV-2 infection or an uninfected control (not recorded which). CDR3s include the opening cysteine and the closing phenylalanine or tryptophan. The D gene is left open where the match is weak. Not every row has a clone size; where given, it reads once, few, many or a size class.

V: TRBV27; J: TRBJ2-3; length: 13; D: NA; size: NA; CDR3: CASSLRIGDTQYF
V: TRBV24-1; J: TRBJ1-2; length: 16; D: NA; size: few; CDR3: CATSDNSRRGTDGYTF
V: TRBV5-1; J: TRBJ2-3; length: 14; D: NA; size: many; CDR3: CASSDQKPTDTQYF
V: TRBV28; J: TRBJ1-1; length: 12; D: NA; size: many; CDR3: CASSRGYSEAFF
V: TRBV11-2; J: TRBJ2-1; length: 13; D: NA; size: many; CDR3: CASSLVRERPSFF
V: TRBV5-1; J: TRBJ2-3; length: 14; D: NA; size: few; CDR3: CASSLGQQADTQYF
V: TRBV18; J: TRBJ2-7; length: 12; D: NA; size: NA; CDR3: CASSPGVVEQYF
V: TRBV30; J: TRBJ1-2; length: 13; D: NA; size: many; CDR3: CAWGRDRPRGYTF
V: TRBV7-3; J: TRBJ2-3; length: 14; D: NA; size: NA; CDR3: CASSLGSSTDTQYF
V: TRBV21-1; J: TRBJ2-5; length: 13; D: NA; size: few; CDR3: CASSKKDSETQYF
V: TRBV6-5; J: TRBJ2-2; length: 15; D: TRBD1; size: NA; CDR3: CASSYRQGVPGELFF
V: TRBV7-9; J: TRBJ1-1; length: 14; D: NA; size: few; CDR3: CASRLAQGNTEAFF
V: TRBV12-3/TRBV12-4; J: TRBJ2-7; length: 12; D: NA; size: few; CDR3: CASSLAVGEQYF
V: TRBV7-2; J: TRBJ1-5; length: 14; D: NA; size: many; CDR3: CASSPNYSNQPQHF
V: TRBV7-3; J: TRBJ2-5; length: 13; D: NA; size: many; CDR3: CASSLSPLETQYF
V: TRBV28; J: TRBJ1-5; length: 15; D: TRBD1; size: many; CDR3: CASSENRGRGQPQHF
V: TRBV3-1; J: TRBJ1-5; length: 13; D: NA; size: NA; CDR3: CASQAGPNQPQHF
V: TRBV27; J: TRBJ1-4; length: 14; D: TRBD1; size: few; CDR3: CASSTDRGRGKLFF
V: TRBV27; J: TRBJ2-2; length: 17; D: NA; size: many; CDR3: CASSLWGGHQNTGELFF
V: TRBV2; J: TRBJ2-5; length: 15; D: TRBD2; size: NA; CDR3: CASSETLAGGETQYF
V: TRBV4-1; J: TRBJ2-3; length: 16; D: TRBD2; size: few; CDR3: CASSQPGTSGTDTQYF
V: TRBV9; J: TRBJ2-2; length: 16; D: TRBD2; size: few; CDR3: CASSPRLAGATGELFF
V: TRBV15; J: TRBJ2-3; length: 17; D: NA; size: NA; CDR3: CATSPVEGLPRTDTQYF
V: TRBV7-9; J: TRBJ2-7; length: 13; D: NA; size: many; CDR3: CASSLVQSYEQYF
V: TRBV28; J: TRBJ1-5; length: 18; D: TRBD1; size: many; CDR3: CASSFEWTGGHSNQPQHF
V: TRBV9; J: TRBJ2-3; length: 14; D: NA; size: many; CDR3: CASSATPDPDTQYF
V: TRBV24-1; J: TRBJ2-2; length: 19; D: TRBD2; size: NA; CDR3: CATSDFGLAGGRDTGELFF
V: TRBV11-2; J: TRBJ1-2; length: 13; D: NA; size: few; CDR3: CASSAQSLGGYTF
V: TRBV5-4; J: TRBJ2-1; length: 13; D: TRBD1; size: many; CDR3: CASRYEGAGEQFF
V: TRBV2; J: TRBJ1-3; length: 17; D: TRBD1; size: few; CDR3: CASSSRTGGFSGNTIYF
V: TRBV20-1; J: TRBJ2-2; length: 16; D: NA; size: few; CDR3: CSARSGGGANTGELFF
V: TRBV7-6; J: TRBJ1-5; length: 15; D: NA; size: many; CDR3: CASSLDSGPNQPQHF
V: TRBV28; J: TRBJ1-2; length: 15; D: TRBD1; size: many; CDR3: CASSRDRARIYGYTF
V: TRBV25-1; J: TRBJ1-2; length: 14; D: NA; size: many; CDR3: CASSEYSGDYGYTF
V: TRBV5-1; J: TRBJ2-1; length: 13; D: TRBD1; size: NA; CDR3: CASSSVRGNEQFF
V: TRBV19; J: TRBJ2-7; length: 13; D: TRBD1; size: many; CDR3: CASTGTGFSEQYF
V: TRBV20-1; J: TRBJ2-1; length: 10; D: TRBD1; size: NA; CDR3: CSTPGQGEFF
V: TRBV11-1; J: TRBJ2-3; length: 15; D: NA; size: NA; CDR3: CASSLALEITDTQYF
V: TRBV19; J: TRBJ1-5; length: 14; D: NA; size: many; CDR3: CASRGDRKNQPQHF
V: TRBV12-3/TRBV12-4; J: TRBJ1-5; length: 11; D: TRBD1; size: many; CDR3: CASSRGQGRHF
V: TRBV28; J: TRBJ2-4; length: 16; D: TRBD1; size: many; CDR3: CASRPTGELAKNIQYF